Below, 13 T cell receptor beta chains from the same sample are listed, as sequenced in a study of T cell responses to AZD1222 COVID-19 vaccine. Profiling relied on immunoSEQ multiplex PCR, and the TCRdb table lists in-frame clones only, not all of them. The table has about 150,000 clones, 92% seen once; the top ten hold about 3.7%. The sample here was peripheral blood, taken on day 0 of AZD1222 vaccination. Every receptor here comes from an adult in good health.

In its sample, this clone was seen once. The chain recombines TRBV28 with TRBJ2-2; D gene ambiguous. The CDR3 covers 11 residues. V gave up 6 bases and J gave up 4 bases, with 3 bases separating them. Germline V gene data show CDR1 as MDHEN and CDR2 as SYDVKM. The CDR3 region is CASRLTGELFF. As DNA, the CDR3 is TGTGCCAGCAGGCTCACCGGGGAGCTGTTTTTT.

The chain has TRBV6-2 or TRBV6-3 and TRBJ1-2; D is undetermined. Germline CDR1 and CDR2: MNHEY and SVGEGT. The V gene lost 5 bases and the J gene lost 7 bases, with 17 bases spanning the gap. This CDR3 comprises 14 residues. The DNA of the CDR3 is TGTGCCAGCAGTGGACGGCTCAATCCCAGTGGCTACACCTTC. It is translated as CASSGRLNPSGYTF.

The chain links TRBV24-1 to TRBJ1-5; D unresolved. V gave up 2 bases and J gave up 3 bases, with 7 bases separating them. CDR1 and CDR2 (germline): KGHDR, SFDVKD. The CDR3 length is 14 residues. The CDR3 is CATSDYGFNQPQHF. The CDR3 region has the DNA TGTGCCACCAGTGATTATGGGTTCAATCAGCCCCAGCATTTT.

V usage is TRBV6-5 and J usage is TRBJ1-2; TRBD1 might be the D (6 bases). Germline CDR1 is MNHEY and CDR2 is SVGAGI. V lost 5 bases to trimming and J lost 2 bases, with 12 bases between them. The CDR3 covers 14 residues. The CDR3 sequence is CASSLTDRNYGYTF. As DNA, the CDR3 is TGTGCCAGCAGTCTAACAGACAGGAACTATGGCTACACCTTC.

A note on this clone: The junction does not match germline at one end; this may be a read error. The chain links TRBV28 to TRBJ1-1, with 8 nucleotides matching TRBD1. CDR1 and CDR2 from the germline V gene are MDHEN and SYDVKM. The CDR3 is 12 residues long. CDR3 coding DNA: TGTGCCAGCAGTAATTCCGGACAGGGAGTAGGGTTT. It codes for CASSNSGQGVGF.

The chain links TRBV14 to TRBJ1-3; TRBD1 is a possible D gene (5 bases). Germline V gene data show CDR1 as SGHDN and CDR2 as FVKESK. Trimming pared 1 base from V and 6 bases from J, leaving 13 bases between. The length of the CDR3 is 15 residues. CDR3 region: CASSQATSGPNTIYF. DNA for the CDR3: TGTGCCAGCAGCCAAGCGACATCAGGGCCAAACACCATATATTTT.

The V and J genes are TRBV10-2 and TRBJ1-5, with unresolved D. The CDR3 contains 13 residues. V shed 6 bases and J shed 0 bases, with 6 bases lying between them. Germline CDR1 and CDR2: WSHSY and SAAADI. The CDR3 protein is CASRDNSNQPQHF. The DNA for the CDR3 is TGCGCCAGCAGGGATAATAGCAATCAGCCCCAGCATTTT.

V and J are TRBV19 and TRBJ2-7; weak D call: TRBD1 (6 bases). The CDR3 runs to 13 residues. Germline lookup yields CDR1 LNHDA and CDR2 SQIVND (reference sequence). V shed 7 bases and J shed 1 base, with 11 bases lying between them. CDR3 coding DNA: TGTGCCAGTACCGGACAGAAGTCCTACGAGCAGTACTTC. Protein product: CASTGQKSYEQYF.

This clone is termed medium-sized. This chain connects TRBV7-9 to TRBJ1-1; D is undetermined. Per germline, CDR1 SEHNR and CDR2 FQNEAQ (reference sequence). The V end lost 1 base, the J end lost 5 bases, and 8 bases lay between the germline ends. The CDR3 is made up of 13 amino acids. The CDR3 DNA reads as TGTGCCAGCAGCTTAGTAGCCGGTACTGAAGCTTTCTTT. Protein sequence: CASSLVAGTEAFF.

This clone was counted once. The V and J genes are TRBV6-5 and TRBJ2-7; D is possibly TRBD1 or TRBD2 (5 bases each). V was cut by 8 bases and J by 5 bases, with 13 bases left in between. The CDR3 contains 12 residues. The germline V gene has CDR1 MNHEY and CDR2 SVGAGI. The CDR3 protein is CASWDPPHEQYF. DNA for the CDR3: TGTGCCAGCTGGGACCCGCCCCACGAGCAGTACTTC.

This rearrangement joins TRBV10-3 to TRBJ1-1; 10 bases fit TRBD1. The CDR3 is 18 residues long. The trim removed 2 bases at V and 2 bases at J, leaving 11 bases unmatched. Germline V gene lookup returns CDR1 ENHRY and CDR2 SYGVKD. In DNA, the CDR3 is TGTGCCATCAGTGAGCCCATGGGACAGGGGAGCGGCAACACTGAAGCTTTCTTT. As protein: CAISEPMGQGSGNTEAFF.

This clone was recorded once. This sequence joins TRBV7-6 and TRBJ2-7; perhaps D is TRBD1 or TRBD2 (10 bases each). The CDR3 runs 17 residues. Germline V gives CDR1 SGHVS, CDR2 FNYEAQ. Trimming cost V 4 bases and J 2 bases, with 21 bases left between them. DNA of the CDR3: TGTGCCAGCAGCTGGACAGGGGGGGGGACTAGCGCCTACGAGCAGTACTTC. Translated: CASSWTGGGTSAYEQYF.

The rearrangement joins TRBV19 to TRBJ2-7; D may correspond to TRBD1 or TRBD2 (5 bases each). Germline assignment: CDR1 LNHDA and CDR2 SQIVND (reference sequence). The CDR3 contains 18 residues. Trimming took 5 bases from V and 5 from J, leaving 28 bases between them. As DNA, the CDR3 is TGTGCCAGTAGTCGCCTTTCCGGGGCCGATGTCGGTGTCAACGAGCAGTACTTC. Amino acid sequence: CASSRLSGADVGVNEQYF.